Presented here are 5 T cell receptor beta chains from one specimen sequenced in a study of cytomegalovirus exposure and HLA in healthy donors. PCR used 60 Vbeta primers and 13 Jbeta primers. TCRdb keeps only in-frame clones here, not all; method: immunoSEQ multiplex PCR. The sample carries roughly 200,000 clones, 65% to 80% recorded once. The sequencing sample was made of PBMCs. These receptors came from a man in his fifties in good health and CMV-seronegative.

The V call is TRBV18, the J call TRBJ2-5, with a tentative D call TRBD2 (6 bases). The length of the CDR3 is 14 residues. Trimming pared 3 bases from V and 5 bases from J, leaving 13 bases between. CDR1 KGHSH and CDR2 LQKENI come from the germline V gene. The DNA for the CDR3 is TGTGCCAGCTCACCCGGTCGGGGGTTTGAGACCCAGTACTTC. Protein: CASSPGRGFETQYF.

With respect to this clone: Other nucleotide sequences in the sample specify the same CDR3. The chain couples TRBV28 to TRBJ1-2; possibly TRBD1 for D (5 bases). Trimming left V 3 bases short and J 1 base short, with 6 bases between. The CDR3 consists of 13 residues. Germline values: CDR1 MDHEN, CDR2 SYDVKM. DNA of the CDR3: TGTGCCAGCAGTTTCCAGGGTAACTATGGCTACACCTTC. As protein: CASSFQGNYGYTF.

CDR3 bases: TGTGCCAGCAGCCCCTCTGGGACAGGGCGCCACGAGCAGTACTTC. This codes for CASSPSGTGRHEQYF. This chain links TRBV5-4 with TRBJ2-7; TRBD1 aligns across 9 bases. After removal of 4 bases from V and 5 bases from J, the junction contained 10 bases not matched to a gene. The CDR3 consists of 15 residues. Germline V gene sequence: CDR1 SGHNT, CDR2 YYREEE (reference sequence).

The rearrangement uses TRBV2 and TRBJ2-7, with D maybe TRBD1 (6 bases). This CDR3 is 15 amino acids long. Trimming cost V 4 bases and J 9 bases, with 22 bases left between them. CDR1 is SNHLY, CDR2 FYNNEI, per germline. The DNA for the CDR3 is TGTGCCAGCAGTGGACTCATGGACTTACGACAGGTGCAGTACTTC. Protein: CASSGLMDLRQVQYF.

V and J are TRBV19 and TRBJ2-5, with 12 positions matching TRBD2. Germline trimming cut 4 bases from V and 10 bases from J; bases unmatched to any gene: 7. Germline V gene sequence: CDR1 LNHDA, CDR2 SQIVND (reference sequence). The CDR3 totals 14 residues. This CDR3 is CASSNLAGGPDQYF. As DNA, the CDR3 is TGTGCCAGTAGTAACCTAGCGGGAGGGCCCGACCAGTACTTC.